One sample yielded the 13 T cell receptor beta chains listed below, sequenced in a study of shared clonotypes between healthy human individuals. This table comes from immunoSEQ multiplex PCR, and its TCRdb copy is limited to in-frame clones, with some not included. The data hold more than 2,000,000 clones, with over 90% observed a single time. Specimen: naive CD4+ T cells from PBMCs. Regarding subset: CD45RA+ positively selected. These receptors were collected from a man aged 18 to 29 in good health. Some clones in this sample may be carry-over from other donors' samples.

For this clone: A junction boundary mismatches the germline segment, possibly from a read error. This sequence joins TRBV27 and TRBJ2-5; D is unclear. The CDR3 spans 9 residues. Germline loops: CDR1 MNHEY, CDR2 SMNVEV (reference sequence). The CDR3 reads CASSSRDHF. CDR3 coding DNA: TGTGCCAGCAGTTCAAGGGATCACTTC.

This sequence joins TRBV9 and TRBJ2-7; D assignment may be TRBD1 or TRBD2 (5 bases each). CDR1 and CDR2 from the germline V gene are SGDLS and YYNGEE. The CDR3 length is 13 residues. V was shortened by 0 bases and J by 8 bases, with 12 bases between the two germline ends. The CDR3 sequence is CASSVDLGVQQYF. In DNA, the CDR3 is TGTGCCAGCAGCGTAGACTTGGGGGTCCAGCAGTACTTC.

This chain connects TRBV18 to TRBJ2-7; D might be TRBD1 or TRBD2, each matching 5 bases. CDR1 and CDR2 (germline): KGHSH, LQKENI. The CDR3 extends over 14 amino acids. Trimming pared 2 bases from V and 8 bases from J, leaving 16 bases between. The CDR3 DNA reads as TGTGCCAGCTCACCAGGGGACCCCAGTGGTAAGCAGTACTTC. As protein: CASSPGDPSGKQYF.

This chain joins TRBV5-1 and TRBJ1-3; the D gene is possibly TRBD1 (5 bases). The CDR3 runs 16 residues. Germline V gives CDR1 SGHRS, CDR2 YFSETQ. Trimming took off 2 bases at V and 2 bases at J, with 14 bases between the two ends. The CDR3 region is CASSLGGAETGNTIYF. CDR3 nucleotide sequence: TGCGCCAGCAGCTTAGGAGGGGCAGAGACTGGAAACACCATATATTTT.

The gene calls are TRBV18 and TRBJ1-4; TRBD1 matches 10 bases. Per germline, CDR1 KGHSH and CDR2 LQKENI. The CDR3 length is 14 residues. Trimming took 6 bases from V and 6 from J; bases not matched to a gene: 4. CDR3 in amino acids: CASSRGTGDEKLFF. The CDR3 nucleotides read TGTGCCAGCTCCCGCGGGACAGGGGATGAAAAACTGTTTTTT.

CDR3 sequence reads: CASSLAPWKAPTDTQYF. In nucleotides, the CDR3 is TGTGCCAGCAGTTTAGCCCCTTGGAAGGCCCCTACAGATACGCAGTATTTT. The rearrangement uses TRBV28 and TRBJ2-3; D remains unclear. V was trimmed by 2 bases and J by 3 bases, leaving 18 bases between them. Germline values: CDR1 MDHEN, CDR2 SYDVKM. The CDR3 loop spans 17 amino acids.

This clone was counted only a few times. The chain uses TRBV28 and TRBJ1-5; D is unclear. V lost 4 bases and J 7 bases, leaving 8 bases between the germline ends. CDR1 and CDR2 (germline): MDHEN, SYDVKM. The CDR3 covers 12 residues. The CDR3 region has the DNA TGTGCCAGCAGTTCCATAGAGCAGCCCCAGCATTTT. Its protein is CASSSIEQPQHF.

V and J are TRBV6-5 and TRBJ2-3; D not certain. The CDR3 loop spans 15 amino acids. Trimming took off 6 bases at V and 0 bases at J, with 13 bases between the two ends. CDR1 MNHEY and CDR2 SVGAGI come from the germline V gene. The CDR3 is CASSPLLISTDTQYF. Written as DNA, the CDR3 is TGTGCCAGCAGCCCCCTTCTGATCAGCACAGATACGCAGTATTTT.

The CDR3 loop is CAVGYGYTF. CDR3 DNA sequence: TGTGCGGTGGGGTATGGCTACACCTTC. This chain joins TRBV2 and TRBJ1-2; D remains ambiguous. Germline assignment: CDR1 SNHLY and CDR2 FYNNEI. The CDR3 totals 9 residues.

This clone showed up just once. The V gene is TRBV7-9, the J gene TRBJ2-2; 8 bases align to TRBD2. Per the germline V gene, CDR1 is SEHNR and CDR2 is FQNEAQ (reference sequence). J was trimmed by 5 bases and V by 6 bases; bases with no gene match: 5. The CDR3 has 14 amino acids. For the CDR3, the DNA is TGTGCCAGCAGGGGACTAGTTGGGACCGGGGAGCTGTTTTTT. Protein: CASRGLVGTGELFF.

The chain links TRBV6-6 to TRBJ1-3; D possibly corresponds to TRBD1 (5 bases). The CDR3 has 16 residues. The V end was cut by 6 bases, the J end by 4 bases, with 19 bases between. Germline V gives CDR1 MNHNY, CDR2 SVGAGI (reference sequence). CDR3 residues: CASSLDWGRGGNTIYF. For the CDR3, the DNA is TGTGCCAGCAGCCTGGACTGGGGCCGGGGAGGAAACACCATATATTTT.

This clone was picked up one time. The V and J genes are TRBV6-5 and TRBJ1-2; D gene unclear. Germline CDR1 reads MNHEY; CDR2 reads SVGAGI. The ends were cut back, 6 bases at V and 4 bases at J, with 15 bases in the middle. This CDR3 is built from 14 residues. DNA of the CDR3: TGTGCCAGCAGGGCTCGCCGGGATTCCTATGGCTACACCTTC. Its translation is CASRARRDSYGYTF.

The V call is TRBV5-6, the J call TRBJ1-5, with 8 positions matching TRBD1. Germline V gives CDR1 SGHDT, CDR2 YYEEEE. V trimming: 3 bases; J trimming: 5 bases; junction bases outside the gene matches: 13. This CDR3 region has 17 residues. This CDR3 is CASSSSKTGQVDQPQHF. In DNA, the CDR3 is TGTGCCAGCAGCTCCAGTAAAACGGGACAGGTCGATCAGCCCCAGCATTTT.